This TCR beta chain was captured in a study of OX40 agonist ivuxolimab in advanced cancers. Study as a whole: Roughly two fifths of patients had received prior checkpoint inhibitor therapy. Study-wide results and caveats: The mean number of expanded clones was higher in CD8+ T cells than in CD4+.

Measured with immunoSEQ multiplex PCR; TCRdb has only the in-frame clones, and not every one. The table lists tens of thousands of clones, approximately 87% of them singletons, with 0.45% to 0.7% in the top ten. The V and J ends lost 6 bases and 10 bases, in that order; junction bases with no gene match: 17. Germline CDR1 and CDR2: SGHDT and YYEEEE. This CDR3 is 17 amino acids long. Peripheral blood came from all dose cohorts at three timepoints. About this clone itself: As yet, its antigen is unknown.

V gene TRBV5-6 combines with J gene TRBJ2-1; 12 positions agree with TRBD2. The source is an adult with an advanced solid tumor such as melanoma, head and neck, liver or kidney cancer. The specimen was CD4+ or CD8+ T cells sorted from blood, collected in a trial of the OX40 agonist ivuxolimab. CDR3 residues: CASNLALLAGGGVEQFF. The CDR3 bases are TGTGCCAGCAACCTCGCACTACTAGCGGGGGGCGGAGTAGAGCAGTTCTTC.